The 13 T cell receptor beta chains below were found in one sample sequenced in a study of graft-versus-host responses after intestinal transplantation. The protocol was immunoSEQ multiplex PCR, while the TCRdb copy is restricted to in-frame clones and leaves out a portion. This sample has under 85,000 clones, with 85% to 95% found just once. Which antigens these TCRs recognize remains unknown. The input for sequencing was unstimulated CD8+ T cells sorted from spleen or lymph node cells, taken before intestinal transplant. The source is a human donor who received an intestinal transplant.

This chain joins TRBV6-5 and TRBJ2-7, with D unclear. This CDR3 region has 13 residues. Per the germline V gene, CDR1 is MNHEY and CDR2 is SVGAGI. Trimming shortened V by 6 bases and J by 5 bases, and 14 bases separated the two germline ends. The CDR3 loop is CASSPPGPHEQYF. In DNA, the CDR3 is TGTGCCAGCAGCCCCCCAGGTCCCCACGAGCAGTACTTC.

V is TRBV7-6 and J is TRBJ2-2; 8 positions match TRBD1. The CDR3 loop spans 15 amino acids. Germline lookup yields CDR1 SGHVS and CDR2 FNYEAQ. The V and J ends lost 3 bases and 4 bases, in that order; junction bases with no gene match: 4. The CDR3 here is CASSLWTGSTGELFF. The CDR3 DNA follows: TGTGCCAGCAGCTTGTGGACAGGGTCCACCGGGGAGCTGTTTTTT.

This chain connects TRBV5-6 to TRBJ1-1, with no clear D. V lost 4 bases, J lost 2 bases, and 18 bases lay in between. Germline CDR1 reads SGHDT; CDR2 reads YYEEEE. CDR3 length: 16 residues. This CDR3 is CASSLRHVALNTEAFF. The CDR3 coding sequence is TGTGCCAGCAGCCTAAGACACGTTGCTCTTAACACTGAAGCTTTCTTT.

This clone came up once. The genes are TRBV25-1 and TRBJ2-7; D ambiguous. Germline V CDR1 and CDR2: MGHDK, SYGVNS. This CDR3 has 13 residues. Trimming took 4 bases from V and 0 from J, leaving 7 bases between them. The DNA of the CDR3 is TGTGCCAGCAGTGGTGTCGTCTCCTACGAGCAGTACTTC. Amino acids: CASSGVVSYEQYF.

CDR3 residues: CASSTGLPNYNTDTQYF. CDR3 in DNA: TGTGCCAGTTCCACAGGATTACCCAACTATAACACAGATACGCAGTATTTT. This chain links TRBV19 with TRBJ2-3, with D possibly being TRBD1 (5 bases). The length of the CDR3 is 17 residues. V was cut by 8 bases and J by 2 bases, with 23 bases left in between. The V gene's germline CDR1 is LNHDA and CDR2 SQIVND (reference sequence).

The chain has TRBV18 and TRBJ2-2; 10 bases are a match to TRBD1. V lost 8 bases to trimming and J lost 3 bases; unmatched junction nucleotides: 9. The germline CDR1 and CDR2 sequences are KGHSH and LQKENI. The CDR3 consists of 16 residues. The CDR3 is CASGLTGGEDTGELFF. In DNA, the CDR3 is TGTGCCAGCGGATTGACAGGGGGCGAGGACACCGGGGAGCTGTTTTTT.

The rearrangement joins TRBV19 to TRBJ2-1, with D perhaps TRBD1 or TRBD2 (5 bases each). V lost 3 bases to trimming and J lost 2 bases, with 8 bases between them. The CDR3 has 14 amino acids. The V gene's germline CDR1 is LNHDA and CDR2 SQIVND (reference sequence). The CDR3 coding sequence is TGTGCCAGTAGTATCGTGGGACCCTACAATGAGCAGTTCTTC. It is translated as CASSIVGPYNEQFF.

The V call is TRBV6-5, the J call TRBJ1-1; D unclear. Trimming stripped 8 bases from V and 1 base from J, with 14 bases between. Germline V gives CDR1 MNHEY, CDR2 SVGAGI. This CDR3 contains 14 residues. The DNA of the CDR3 is TGTGCCAGCTGTCTCTCGGATTGGAACACTGAAGCTTTCTTT. It encodes CASCLSDWNTEAFF.

The chain employs TRBV27 and TRBJ1-5; tentatively, D is TRBD1 (5 bases). Germline V gene lookup returns CDR1 MNHEY and CDR2 SMNVEV (reference sequence). The CDR3 length is 16 residues. V dropped 6 bases and J dropped 1 base, with 16 bases sitting between them. This CDR3 reads CASSLLGGLSNQPQHF. The CDR3 DNA follows: TGTGCCAGCAGCCTTTTGGGGGGATTGAGCAATCAGCCCCAGCATTTT.

V is TRBV5-6 and J is TRBJ2-7; no clear D. The CDR3 spans 14 residues. Trimming shortened V by 4 bases and J by 6 bases, and 17 bases separated the two germline ends. Germline V gene sequence: CDR1 SGHDT, CDR2 YYEEEE. CDR3 region: CASSPADGSREQYF. The CDR3 DNA is TGTGCCAGCAGCCCCGCCGACGGGTCGCGCGAGCAGTACTTC. The full variable domain, with the rest looked up from reference TRBV5-6 and TRBJ2-7, is DAGVTQSPTHLIKTRGQQVTLRCSPKSGHDTVSWYQQALGQGPQFIFQYYEEEERQRGNFPDRFSGHQFPNYSSELNVNALLLGDSALYLCASSPADGSREQYFGPGTRLTVT.

The chain is built from TRBV7-5 and TRBJ2-7. TRBV7-5 is a listed pseudogene. The length of the CDR3 is 10 residues. Here the CDR3 reads CVRSLGEQYF. The CDR3 DNA reads TGTGTCAGAAGCTTAGGTGAGCAGTACTTC.

The chain is built from TRBV15 and TRBJ2-5; weak D call: TRBD2 (5 bases). This CDR3 comprises 17 residues. CDR1 is LNHNV and CDR2 is YYDKDF in the germline V gene (reference sequence). Trimming left V 2 bases short and J 5 bases short, with 21 bases between. The CDR3 region is CATSRLKHTVPGETQYF. CDR3 coding DNA: TGTGCCACCAGCAGACTAAAGCACACAGTTCCGGGGGAGACCCAGTACTTC.

This sequence joins TRBV11-2 and TRBJ1-1; a weak D match, TRBD1 (5 bases). Germline assignment: CDR1 SGHAT and CDR2 FQNNGV. Trimming took 5 bases from V and 0 from J, leaving 22 bases between them. This CDR3 has 18 residues. The CDR3 DNA sequence: TGTGCCAGCAGCCTCTCCTCTTACAGGTTCTGGGTGAACACTGAAGCTTTCTTT. It encodes CASSLSSYRFWVNTEAFF.